A single sample gave rise to the 9 T cell receptor beta chains below, sequenced in a study of CD8+ T cells in alopecia areata. Treatment noted: oral pan-JAK inhibitor, 5-10 mg twice daily. In each case, RNA was isolated and then reverse transcribed into cDNA as the sequencing template. Clones were sequenced by immunoSEQ multiplex PCR, and TCRdb holds only the in-frame ones, with some missing. The sample lists about 210,000 clones, under 70% seen once, with 1% to 1.5% in the top ten. Sample: CD4+ T cells sorted from blood, taken around week 46, from a patient treated with tofacitinib. Receptors originate from a human donor with alopecia areata.

CDR3 coding DNA: TGCGCCAGCAGCCAAGTATTCCTAGCGGAAGAGCAGTTCTTC. Translated: CASSQVFLAEEQFF. The chain has TRBV4-3 and TRBJ2-1, with 7 bases lining up with TRBD2. CDR1 and CDR2 (germline): LGHNA, YSLEER. J gave up 10 bases and V 1 base, and 7 bases lay outside the gene matches. This CDR3 is 14 amino acids long.

The V call is TRBV6-6, the J call TRBJ1-6; D unclear. V shed 6 bases and J shed 7 bases, with 7 bases lying between them. Germline values: CDR1 MNHNY, CDR2 SVGAGI (reference sequence). The CDR3 extends over 12 amino acids. CDR3 DNA sequence: TGTGCCAGCAGAAGCGGAAATTCACCCCTCCACTTT. Its translation: CASRSGNSPLHF.

In its sample, this clone was seen a few times. This chain joins TRBV6-1 and TRBJ2-2, with unresolved D. Germline-derived CDR1 and CDR2 are MNHNS and SASEGT. Trimming took off 7 bases at V and 6 bases at J, with 15 bases between the two ends. This CDR3 is built from 14 residues. CDR3 in amino acids: CASTTKTTAGELFF. The CDR3 DNA sequence: TGTGCCAGCACCACAAAAACAACCGCCGGGGAGCTGTTTTTT.

This chain joins TRBV29-1 and TRBJ2-7; the match to TRBD2 covers 11 bases. This CDR3 region has 14 residues. In germline, CDR1 is SQVTM, CDR2 ANQGSEA. The CDR3 nucleotides are TGCAGTGCTCGCGGGACTAGCGGTTCCTACGAGCAGTACTTC. Translating it yields CSARGTSGSYEQYF.

The V gene is TRBV18, the J gene TRBJ1-2, with a possible D match to TRBD1 (6 bases). Trimming shortened V by 2 bases and J by 0 bases, and 16 bases separated the two germline ends. The CDR3 is 17 residues long. Germline lookup yields CDR1 KGHSH and CDR2 LQKENI. The CDR3 coding sequence is TGTGCCAGCTCACCAAATCAGGGGCGCGGAGCTAACTATGGCTACACCTTC. It encodes CASSPNQGRGANYGYTF.

V usage is TRBV2 and J usage is TRBJ1-1; D call uncertain. The CDR3 loop spans 15 amino acids. V lost 0 bases and J 2 bases, leaving 10 bases between the germline ends. Per germline, CDR1 SNHLY and CDR2 FYNNEI. The CDR3 protein is CASSEALAANTEAFF. The CDR3 DNA reads as TGTGCCAGCAGTGAAGCATTGGCGGCTAACACTGAAGCTTTCTTT.

The chain carries TRBV15 and TRBJ1-1; TRBD1 might be the D (6 bases). The V end lost 3 bases, the J end lost 4 bases, and 18 bases lay between the germline ends. The germline V gene has CDR1 LNHNV and CDR2 YYDKDF (reference sequence). CDR3 length: 16 amino acids. Written as DNA, the CDR3 is TGTGCCACCAGCAGGGGACACGGGGGAAGGGCCACTGAAGCTTTCTTT. Residues: CATSRGHGGRATEAFF.

V is TRBV29-1 and J is TRBJ2-3; D could derive from TRBD1 or TRBD2 (7 bases each). In germline, CDR1 is SQVTM, CDR2 ANQGSEA. This CDR3 comprises 15 residues. The V end was cut by 7 bases, the J end by 5 bases, with 22 bases between. CDR3 DNA: TGCAGCGCCAGGGGGGGTGACAGGGTTAAAGATACGCAGTATTTT. Translating it yields CSARGGDRVKDTQYF.

This clone came up a few times. CDR3 nucleotides: TGTGCCAGCGGCGGAAATCAGCCCCAGCATTTT. Protein: CASGGNQPQHF. V is TRBV6-6 and J is TRBJ1-5; no clear D. The CDR3 contains 11 residues. Trimming cost V 8 bases and J 4 bases, with 6 bases left between them. Per the germline V gene, CDR1 is MNHNY and CDR2 is SVGAGI (reference sequence).